A selection of T cell receptor beta chains follows, all from one sample in a study of blood T cell repertoires in COVID-19. Sequenced by immunoSEQ multiplex PCR; TCRdb stores in-frame clones only, minus some. This sample carries about 290,000 clones, roughly nine tenths of them seen once, and the ten largest clones take 1.5% to 2%. The sample taken for sequencing was PBMCs or T cells enriched from blood (not recorded which). These receptors were obtained from a woman aged 40 to 49 who had recovered from COVID-19. CDR3s include the opening cysteine and the closing phenylalanine or tryptophan. Fields, in order: V gene, J gene, clone size, D gene, CDR3 DNA, CDR3 protein. The D gene is left open where the match is weak. Clone size is given for some rows only: seen once, a few or many times, or a class if the clone is expanded.

v_gene: TRBV5-5; j_gene: TRBJ2-7; abundance: -; d_gene: -; CDR3nt: TGTGCCAGCAGCTTGGTAGACTCTTACGAGCAGTACTTC; CDR3aa: CASSLVDSYEQYF
v_gene: TRBV5-5; j_gene: TRBJ2-1; abundance: -; d_gene: TRBD2; CDR3nt: TGTGCCAGCAGCTTGGTTCTCGCGGGGGGGCTCAATGAGCAGTTCTTC; CDR3aa: CASSLVLAGGLNEQFF
v_gene: TRBV6-5; j_gene: TRBJ2-2; abundance: -; d_gene: -; CDR3nt: TGTGCCAGCAGAGGGACCGCGGGGACCGGGGAGCTGTTTTTT; CDR3aa: CASRGTAGTGELFF
v_gene: TRBV7-8; j_gene: TRBJ1-2; abundance: -; d_gene: -; CDR3nt: TGTGCCAGCAGCTTAGGATCGGTATCAGGGAACTATGGCTACACCTTC; CDR3aa: CASSLGSVSGNYGYTF
v_gene: TRBV5-6; j_gene: TRBJ2-1; abundance: few; d_gene: TRBD2; CDR3nt: TGTGCCAGCAGCCCGGGACTAAACTCCAACCGTGAGCAGTTCTTC; CDR3aa: CASSPGLNSNREQFF
v_gene: TRBV20-1; j_gene: TRBJ1-2; abundance: few; d_gene: -; CDR3nt: TGCAGTGCTAGTCCTTCTTCTTCGGGTGGCTACACCTTC; CDR3aa: CSASPSSSGGYTF
v_gene: TRBV9; j_gene: TRBJ1-1; abundance: -; d_gene: TRBD1; CDR3nt: TGTGCCAGCAGCTCGGGACAGGGGTCTGAAGCTTTCTTT; CDR3aa: CASSSGQGSEAFF
v_gene: TRBV30; j_gene: TRBJ1-1; abundance: -; d_gene: -; CDR3nt: TGTGCCTGGAGTTTTGGCCAGGGTGAAGCTTTCTTT; CDR3aa: CAWSFGQGEAFF
v_gene: TRBV6-5; j_gene: TRBJ1-2; abundance: -; d_gene: -; CDR3nt: TGTGCCAGCAGCTTGACAAGGTTTGGTTATGGCTACACCTTC; CDR3aa: CASSLTRFGYGYTF
v_gene: TRBV7-2; j_gene: TRBJ1-3; abundance: once; d_gene: -; CDR3nt: TGTGCCAGCAGCTTAGCCTTCGAGGGTGGAAACACCATATATTTT; CDR3aa: CASSLAFEGGNTIYF
v_gene: TRBV18; j_gene: TRBJ1-1; abundance: few; d_gene: TRBD1; CDR3nt: TGTGCCAGCTCACCCTGGACAGGGAAGAATGAAGCTTTCTTT; CDR3aa: CASSPWTGKNEAFF
v_gene: TRBV5-6; j_gene: TRBJ1-4; abundance: -; d_gene: -; CDR3nt: TGTGCCAGCAGCCAACGGACAGCCCGTCGGCGTGAAAAACTGTTTTTT; CDR3aa: CASSQRTARRREKLFF
v_gene: TRBV18; j_gene: TRBJ1-1; abundance: -; d_gene: -; CDR3nt: TGTGCCAGCTCACCACCCTCCCGGGGGGAGAACACTGAAGCTTTCTTT; CDR3aa: CASSPPSRGENTEAFF
v_gene: TRBV27; j_gene: TRBJ1-1; abundance: -; d_gene: -; CDR3nt: TGTGCCAGCAGCCCTCACAGGAGCCCCTTGCTAATGAACACTGAAGCTTTCTTT; CDR3aa: CASSPHRSPLLMNTEAFF
v_gene: TRBV3-1/TRBV3-2; j_gene: TRBJ1-3; abundance: -; d_gene: -; CDR3nt: TGTGCCAGCAGCCGGAGTTTAGAACGCGGGGGAAACACCATATATTTT; CDR3aa: CASSRSLERGGNTIYF
v_gene: TRBV18; j_gene: TRBJ2-1; abundance: -; d_gene: TRBD1; CDR3nt: TGTGCCAGCTCTTCATTACAGGGGGCCCTGATTAGCTCCTACAATGAGCAGTTCTTC; CDR3aa: CASSSLQGALISSYNEQFF
v_gene: TRBV5-1; j_gene: TRBJ1-2; abundance: -; d_gene: -; CDR3nt: TGCGCCAGCAGCGCTTCGCAGGGAACTTATGGCTACACCTTC; CDR3aa: CASSASQGTYGYTF
v_gene: TRBV4-1; j_gene: TRBJ1-1; abundance: -; d_gene: TRBD1; CDR3nt: TGCGCCAGCAGCCTGAACAGGGGTCTCACTGAAGCTTTCTTT; CDR3aa: CASSLNRGLTEAFF
v_gene: TRBV5-1; j_gene: TRBJ1-2; abundance: -; d_gene: TRBD1; CDR3nt: TGCGCCAGCAGCTGGGGACAGGGGGCAAACTATGGCTACACCTTC; CDR3aa: CASSWGQGANYGYTF
v_gene: TRBV7-8; j_gene: TRBJ1-1; abundance: -; d_gene: -; CDR3nt: TGTGCCAGCAGCTCCGGACAGAACATGAACACTGAAGCTTTCTTT; CDR3aa: CASSSGQNMNTEAFF
v_gene: TRBV6-2/TRBV6-3; j_gene: TRBJ2-1; abundance: -; d_gene: -; CDR3nt: TGTGCCAGCAGTTACTTACCTAGCGCTTACAATGAGCAGTTCTTC; CDR3aa: CASSYLPSAYNEQFF
v_gene: TRBV3-1/TRBV3-2; j_gene: TRBJ1-5; abundance: -; d_gene: TRBD1; CDR3nt: TGTGCCAGCAGCATGACAGGGGGCCGTCAGCCCCAGCATTTT; CDR3aa: CASSMTGGRQPQHF
v_gene: TRBV24-1; j_gene: TRBJ2-1; abundance: -; d_gene: -; CDR3nt: TGTGCCACCAGTGACCCGAGGGCGGAGACGAACAATGAGCAGTTCTTC; CDR3aa: CATSDPRAETNNEQFF
v_gene: TRBV2; j_gene: TRBJ2-5; abundance: -; d_gene: -; CDR3nt: TGTGCCAGCAGTGCGGGGTCGCGGGGCGAGACCCAGTACTTC; CDR3aa: CASSAGSRGETQYF
v_gene: TRBV27; j_gene: TRBJ1-2; abundance: -; d_gene: TRBD1; CDR3nt: TGTGCCAGCAGTTTATATGGACAGGGCGGCGGCTACACCTTC; CDR3aa: CASSLYGQGGGYTF
v_gene: TRBV18; j_gene: TRBJ1-1; abundance: -; d_gene: -; CDR3nt: TGTGCCAGCGGGGCGGGGCCTGAAGCTTTCTTT; CDR3aa: CASGAGPEAFF
v_gene: TRBV2; j_gene: TRBJ2-5; abundance: -; d_gene: TRBD2; CDR3nt: TGTGCCAGCAGTTTAGCGGGGGTGGGGGAGACCCAGTACTTC; CDR3aa: CASSLAGVGETQYF
v_gene: TRBV10-3; j_gene: TRBJ2-1; abundance: -; d_gene: TRBD2; CDR3nt: TGTGCCATCAGTGGGACTAGCGATGAGCAGTTCTTC; CDR3aa: CAISGTSDEQFF
v_gene: TRBV7-2; j_gene: TRBJ2-2; abundance: -; d_gene: TRBD2; CDR3nt: TGTGCCAGCAGCTTAGGGACTAGCGGGAGGGCCGGGGAGCTGTTTTTT; CDR3aa: CASSLGTSGRAGELFF
v_gene: TRBV5-1; j_gene: TRBJ1-3; abundance: -; d_gene: TRBD1; CDR3nt: TGCGCCAGCGGACGGGACAGGGACTCTGGAAACACCATATATTTT; CDR3aa: CASGRDRDSGNTIYF
v_gene: TRBV11-3; j_gene: TRBJ2-2; abundance: few; d_gene: TRBD2; CDR3nt: TGTGCCAGCAGCTTAGGTGCTAGCGGGAGCTGGACCGGGGAGCTGTTTTTT; CDR3aa: CASSLGASGSWTGELFF
v_gene: TRBV14; j_gene: TRBJ1-2; abundance: -; d_gene: TRBD1; CDR3nt: TGTGCCAGCAGCCAAGATCCTGGGAAAGACAGGGGGCGTAAAGCGGGGTATGGCTACACCTTC; CDR3aa: CASSQDPGKDRGRKAGYGYTF
v_gene: TRBV30; j_gene: TRBJ1-2; abundance: -; d_gene: TRBD1; CDR3nt: TGTGCCTGGTCCGGGACAGCCTATGGCTACACCTTC; CDR3aa: CAWSGTAYGYTF
v_gene: TRBV19; j_gene: TRBJ1-2; abundance: -; d_gene: -; CDR3nt: TGTGCCAGTAGTATAGGCCCATGGGAGGGCGGCTACACCTTC; CDR3aa: CASSIGPWEGGYTF
v_gene: TRBV11-1; j_gene: TRBJ2-7; abundance: -; d_gene: TRBD2; CDR3nt: TGTGCCAGCAGCCCGTACGGGGGACTAGCGTGGTACGAGCAGTACTTC; CDR3aa: CASSPYGGLAWYEQYF
v_gene: TRBV10-1; j_gene: TRBJ2-7; abundance: -; d_gene: TRBD2; CDR3nt: TGCGCCAGCAGTGCCGGACTAGCGGGGGGCTACGAGCAGTACTTC; CDR3aa: CASSAGLAGGYEQYF
v_gene: TRBV19; j_gene: TRBJ1-3; abundance: -; d_gene: -; CDR3nt: TGTGCCAGTAGTAACCAGAACGCTGGAAACACCATATATTTT; CDR3aa: CASSNQNAGNTIYF
v_gene: TRBV5-1; j_gene: TRBJ2-3; abundance: -; d_gene: -; CDR3nt: TGCGCCAGCAGCTTGGGCAGTAGCACAGATACGCAGTATTTT; CDR3aa: CASSLGSSTDTQYF